These T cell receptor beta chains were read from a single sample in a study of cytomegalovirus exposure and HLA in healthy donors. Libraries were prepared by immunoSEQ multiplex PCR; TCRdb keeps only in-frame clonotypes and omits some of them. The repertoire holds 150,000 to 200,000 clones, with approximately 84% as singletons. Source material: PBMCs. Receptors originate from a girl under three years old in good health and CMV-seronegative. CDR3s leave out the opening cysteine and the closing phenylalanine or tryptophan. A D gene is named only where the DNA matches it firmly.

CDR3 protein,V gene,J gene,D gene
ASSDGGNRETQY,TRBV6-5,TRBJ2-5,TRBD2
ASSTPGTGFKETQY,TRBV9,TRBJ2-5,TRBD1
ASSLGGGGTETQY,TRBV7-8,TRBJ2-5,TRBD2
ASSPLGLTNTEAF,TRBV18,TRBJ1-1,NA
ASSGTSENTGELF,TRBV18,TRBJ2-2,TRBD2
ASSLAKTGDTEAF,TRBV7-2,TRBJ1-1,NA
ASSQESFSSYEQY,TRBV4-2,TRBJ2-7,NA
SVSIGPYNEQF,TRBV29-1,TRBJ2-1,NA
ASKSRDRGWETQY,TRBV5-1,TRBJ2-5,TRBD1
ASSESDWDRGPHTGELF,TRBV10-1,TRBJ2-2,TRBD1
ASTATRGYGYT,TRBV6-5,TRBJ1-2,NA
TSSQDRAMGTSNYGYT,TRBV1,TRBJ1-2,NA
ASSHHRGPYEQY,TRBV14,TRBJ2-7,TRBD1
ASRYTGGDRLYEQY,TRBV2,NA,NA
ASILAGPTYTGELF,TRBV2,TRBJ2-2,NA
ASSYAVAHYNEQF,TRBV19,TRBJ2-1,NA
ASSARDRVIAGELF,TRBV19,TRBJ2-2,TRBD1
ASSQGPSANQPQH,TRBV4-1,TRBJ1-5,NA
SVLSWGGATNEKLF,TRBV29-1,TRBJ1-4,NA
ASSPTRRGGADTQY,TRBV7-3,TRBJ2-3,NA
ASSYSRQGIYNEQF,TRBV6-5,TRBJ2-1,TRBD1
ASSPTGAQETQY,TRBV27,TRBJ2-5,TRBD1
ASSQEGGDSYEQY,TRBV4-2,TRBJ2-7,NA
SAEPLYPSQAF,TRBV29-1,TRBJ1-1,NA
ASSREPGQAEAF,TRBV7-3,TRBJ1-1,TRBD1
AISELIGGYEKLF,TRBV10-3,TRBJ1-4,NA
ASRRNRGFDYGYT,TRBV6-5,TRBJ1-2,TRBD1
ASSSQGADVNTIY,TRBV5-1,TRBJ1-3,TRBD1
ASSLGEQRRETQY,TRBV7-7,TRBJ2-5,NA
ASMRDRIQETQY,TRBV27,TRBJ2-5,TRBD1
ASSQDRGRAHQPQH,TRBV7-8,TRBJ1-5,TRBD1
ASSLEAPGQGYGYT,TRBV5-1,TRBJ1-2,TRBD1
ASSSPGQGLNGYT,TRBV5-5,TRBJ1-2,TRBD1
ASSPRPLQTSGRAVLAEQY,TRBV18,TRBJ2-7,TRBD2
ASSLRASYNEQF,TRBV27,TRBJ2-1,NA
SVEGTAGGSLSYNEQF,TRBV29-1,TRBJ2-1,TRBD2
ASSPTVGTHEAF,TRBV13,TRBJ1-1,NA
ASSSGGVLETQY,TRBV7-3,TRBJ2-5,NA
SVVEQTGGNTIY,TRBV29-1,TRBJ1-3,NA
ASSLRLARDTQY,TRBV27,TRBJ2-3,NA
ASSHGQNTGELF,TRBV5-5,TRBJ2-2,NA
ASSKPGQIPYGYT,TRBV19,TRBJ1-2,NA
AWSVSSNQPQH,TRBV30,TRBJ1-5,NA
ASSVSRDVADTQY,TRBV9,TRBJ2-3,NA
ASSLDRGLNTEAF,TRBV5-1,TRBJ1-1,TRBD1
AWSAGQGAGGYT,TRBV30,TRBJ1-2,TRBD1